The T cell receptor (beta chain) described here comes from a study of blood T cell repertoires in COVID-19. Study information: Specimens from acute and convalescent COVID-19 originated in the United States, Italy and Spain.

With V trimmed by 5 bases and J by 11 bases, 12 bases remained unmatched. CDR3 size: 14 residues. In germline, CDR1 is SEHNR, CDR2 FQNEAQ (reference sequence). Original methodology: Reference gene primer amplification gave estimated nucleated cell counts. Using immunoSEQ multiplex PCR, the repertoire was profiled, and TCRdb retains in-frame clones only, with some absent. That table gives V, J and clone size, and the DNA gave D and trimming. Of about 48,000 clones listed, 80% to 90% are singletons. The source is a man between 40 and 49 years old with acute or convalescent COVID-19. The chain recombines TRBV7-9 with TRBJ1-3; TRBD1 matches 7 bases. Sequencing was done on a sample of peripheral blood. The CDR3 region is CASSPGQRRSAIYF. CDR3 nucleotide sequence: TGTGCCAGCAGCCCGGGACAGCGGCGTAGCGCCATATATTTT.